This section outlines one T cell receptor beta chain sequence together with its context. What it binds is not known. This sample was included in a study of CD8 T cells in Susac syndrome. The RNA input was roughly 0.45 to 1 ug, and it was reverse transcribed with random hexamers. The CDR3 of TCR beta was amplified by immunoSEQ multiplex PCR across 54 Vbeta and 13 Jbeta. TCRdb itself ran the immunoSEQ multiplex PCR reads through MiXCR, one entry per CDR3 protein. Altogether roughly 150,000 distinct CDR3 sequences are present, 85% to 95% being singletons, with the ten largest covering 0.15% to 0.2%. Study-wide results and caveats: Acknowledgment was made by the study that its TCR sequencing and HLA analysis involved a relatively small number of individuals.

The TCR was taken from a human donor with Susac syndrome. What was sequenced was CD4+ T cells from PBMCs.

The CDR3 sequence: CASSFEATYEQYF. Here the CDR3 DNA reads TGTGCCAGCAGCTTCGAGGCGACCTACGAGCAGTACTTC. This chain joins TRBV11-2 and TRBJ2-7; D uncertain. Trimming shortened V by 3 bases and J by 2 bases, and 8 bases separated the two germline ends. The CDR3 totals 13 residues. Germline V gene sequence: CDR1 SGHAT, CDR2 FQNNGV.